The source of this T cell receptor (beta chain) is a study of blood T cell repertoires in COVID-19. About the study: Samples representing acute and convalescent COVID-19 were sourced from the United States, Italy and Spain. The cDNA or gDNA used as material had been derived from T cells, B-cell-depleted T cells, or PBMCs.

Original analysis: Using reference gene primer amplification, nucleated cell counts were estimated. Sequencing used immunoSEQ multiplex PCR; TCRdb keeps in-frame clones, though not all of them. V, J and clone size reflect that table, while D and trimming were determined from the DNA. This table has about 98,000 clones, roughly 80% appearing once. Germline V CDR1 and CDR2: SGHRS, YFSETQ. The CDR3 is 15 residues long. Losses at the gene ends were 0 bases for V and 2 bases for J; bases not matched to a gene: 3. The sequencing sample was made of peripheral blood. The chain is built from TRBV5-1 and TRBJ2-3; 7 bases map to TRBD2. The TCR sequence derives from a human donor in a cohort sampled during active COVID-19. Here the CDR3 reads CASSLESGVTDTQYF. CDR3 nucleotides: TGCGCCAGCAGCTTGGAAAGCGGGGTCACAGATACGCAGTATTTT.